Given below is one T cell receptor beta chain in context. Its antigen is not known. Using immunoSEQ multiplex PCR, the repertoire was profiled, and TCRdb retains in-frame clones only, with some absent. The sample has around 13,000 clones; roughly 70% are singletons. The CDR3 has 14 residues. V was pared by 0 bases and J by 6 bases, with 6 bases of the junction left unmatched. Germline V gene lookup returns CDR1 SGHRS and CDR2 YFSETQ. This sample was included in a study of tumor-infiltrating lymphocytes in localized non-small cell lung cancer. Study results and caveats: Only some patients had TCR sequencing, depending on available tissue. Immunotypes IM1 and IM2 had similar TCR-derived T-cell fractions.

This clonotype was obtained from a human donor with non-small cell lung cancer. Specimen: lung tumor tissue. This chain uses TRBV5-1 with TRBJ2-7, with 7 bases aligning to TRBD2. In DNA form, the CDR3 reads TGCGCCAGCAGCTTGGGGGACGCTAGCGGCGAGCAGTACTTC. Translation: CASSLGDASGEQYF.